This T cell receptor beta chain stems from a study of PD-L1 blockade in urothelial cancer. Repertoires were generated with immunoSEQ multiplex PCR, while TCRdb's copy carries only in-frame clones and drops some. The table includes about 52,000 clones, 84% detected once. Regarding time point: pretreatment peripheral blood. Germline V lookup: CDR1 LNHDA, CDR2 SQIVND (reference sequence). V shed 3 bases and J 0 bases; nucleotides not matched to a gene: 3. The CDR3 covers 18 residues. J is TRBJ2-2 and V is TRBV19; 14 positions agree with TRBD2. This receptor was identified in a man aged 50 or older with urothelial cancer. Sequenced here: PBMCs, sampled around atezolizumab (anti-PD-L1) treatment. CDR3 loop: CASSMRTSGRSNTGELFF. CDR3 DNA sequence: TGTGCCAGTAGTATGAGGACTAGCGGGAGGTCGAACACCGGGGAGCTGTTTTTT.